The next 29 T cell receptor beta chains were all read from a single sample in a study of vaccination effects on CD4 cells after COVID-19. Measured with immunoSEQ multiplex PCR; TCRdb has only the in-frame clones, and not every one. This table holds tens of thousands of clones, less than 85% found once. Antigen-specific CD4+ T cells were expanded (with viral peptide pools) by the ViraFEST assay ahead of sequencing. Between days 9 and 11 of culture, CD4+ T cells were separated out. People in the vaccine group had not been infected with SARS-CoV-2 before, and their nucleocapsid antibodies were negative. Their antigens are not known. This sample comprised CD4+ T cells from PBMCs cultured with HCoV-NL63 spike peptides, obtained before COVID-19 vaccination. These receptors all come from a human donor who received a COVID-19 vaccine.

This chain connects TRBV28 to TRBJ2-2, with D perhaps assigned TRBD1 or TRBD2 (5 bases each). V was cut by 3 bases and J by 6 bases, with 17 bases left in between. Germline V gives CDR1 MDHEN, CDR2 SYDVKM. The CDR3 has 16 amino acids. Written as DNA, the CDR3 is TGTGCCAGCAGTTTCTTACAGAGGGACGTCGCCGGGGAGCTGTTTTTT. Protein: CASSFLQRDVAGELFF.

This rearrangement joins TRBV3-1 (or the pseudogene TRBV3-2) to TRBJ1-6; no definite D call. This CDR3 spans 15 amino acids. Deletions cut 4 bases from V and 1 base from J, with 8 bases between. The germline CDR1 and CDR2 sequences are LGHDT and YNNKEL (reference sequence). Written as DNA, the CDR3 is TGTGCCAGCAGCCCGAGGAGGTCCTATAATTCACCCCTCCACTTT. This translates into CASSPRRSYNSPLHF.

V gene TRBV10-1 combines with J gene TRBJ2-3; the D gene is possibly TRBD2 (5 bases). Trimming took off 0 bases at V and 6 bases at J, with 7 bases between the two ends. CDR1 and CDR2 (germline): WNHNN, SYGVQD (reference sequence). This CDR3 contains 13 residues. The CDR3 nucleotides are TGCGCCAGCAGTGAGTCGAGGGCCGATACGCAGTATTTT. Its protein is CASSESRADTQYF.

This chain connects TRBV5-6 to TRBJ2-2; 7 positions match TRBD2. Germline V gives CDR1 SGHDT, CDR2 YYEEEE. The CDR3 runs 14 residues. The ends lost 4 bases at V and 4 bases at J; junction bases unmatched: 4. The CDR3 DNA follows: TGTGCCAGCAGCCCGGGAGGAGCCACCGGGGAGCTGTTTTTT. It codes for CASSPGGATGELFF.

The chain has TRBV7-2 and TRBJ2-6; D remains unclear. Germline assignment: CDR1 SGHTA and CDR2 FQGNSA. V lost 5 bases, J lost 0 bases, and 14 bases lay in between. The CDR3 spans 17 residues. The CDR3 DNA sequence: TGTGCCAGCAGCGCCCCTGGAGTTTACTCTGGGGCCAACGTCCTGACTTTC. This gives the protein CASSAPGVYSGANVLTF.

This chain joins TRBV4-1 and TRBJ1-3; D not resolved. V was cut by 0 bases and J by 2 bases, with 14 bases left in between. CDR3 length equals 17 residues. The germline V gene encodes CDR1 MGHRA and CDR2 YSYEKL. The CDR3 DNA reads as TGCGCCAGCAGCCAAGATAAATCCGGCCACCCTGGAAACACCATATATTTT. Amino acid sequence: CASSQDKSGHPGNTIYF.

This sequence joins TRBV7-8 and TRBJ2-2; 7 positions agree with TRBD1. From germline, CDR1 is SGHVS and CDR2 FQNEAQ. J was trimmed by 0 bases and V by 3 bases; bases with no gene match: 7. This CDR3 is 17 amino acids long. CDR3: CASSFRPGTANTGELFF. For the CDR3, the DNA is TGTGCCAGCAGCTTTCGTCCCGGGACAGCGAACACCGGGGAGCTGTTTTTT.

Worth noting for this clone: Germline and junction disagree at one end, which may indicate a read error. The chain combines TRBV27 with TRBJ2-3; 10 bases fit TRBD1. The CDR3 consists of 13 residues. Per the germline V gene, CDR1 is MNHEY and CDR2 is SMNVEV (reference sequence). CDR3 sequence reads: CASSHIPGQGLNF. CDR3 nucleotides: TGTGCCAGCAGTCATATACCGGGACAGGGGCTGAATTTT.

The rearrangement joins TRBV5-1 to TRBJ1-2, with 9 bases matching TRBD1. This CDR3 contains 15 residues. The ends lost 3 bases at V and 2 bases at J; junction bases unmatched: 5. Germline CDR1 is SGHRS and CDR2 is YFSETQ. CDR3 protein: CASSSGTGLNYGYTF. In DNA form, the CDR3 reads TGCGCCAGCAGCTCCGGGACAGGGCTAAACTATGGCTACACCTTC.

The gene calls are TRBV10-3 and TRBJ2-1; D unclear. V was clipped by 2 bases and J by 10 bases, with 6 bases between them. Germline V lookup: CDR1 ENHRY, CDR2 SYGVKD. This CDR3 is 11 amino acids long. The CDR3: CAISEVEEQFF. CDR3 in DNA: TGTGCCATCAGTGAGGTAGAGGAGCAGTTCTTC.

The chain recombines TRBV15 with TRBJ1-4; perhaps TRBD1 as D (5 bases). The V gene's germline CDR1 is LNHNV and CDR2 YYDKDF (reference sequence). V was clipped by 0 bases and J by 8 bases, with 10 bases between them. The CDR3 runs to 14 residues. The DNA of the CDR3 is TGTGCCACCAGCAGAGATGCTCAGGGAGAAAAACTGTTTTTT. Its protein is CATSRDAQGEKLFF.

This rearrangement joins TRBV2 to TRBJ1-5, with 8 nucleotides matching TRBD1. The length of the CDR3 is 13 residues. J was trimmed by 7 bases and V by 7 bases; bases with no gene match: 6. Per the germline V gene, CDR1 is SNHLY and CDR2 is FYNNEI. CDR3 bases: TGTGCCAGCAAAGGACAGGGAGGGCAGCCCCAGCATTTT. Translation gives CASKGQGGQPQHF.

The J gene is TRBJ1-4, the V gene TRBV4-1; perhaps TRBD1 as D (6 bases). Germline CDR1 reads MGHRA; CDR2 reads YSYEKL. The V and J ends lost 4 bases and 8 bases respectively, with 17 bases between them. There are 15 residues in the CDR3. The CDR3: CASSRYYRAEEKLFF. CDR3 coding DNA: TGCGCCAGCAGCCGGTACTACAGGGCGGAGGAAAAACTGTTTTTT.

The rearrangement uses TRBV19 and TRBJ2-1; 7 nucleotides match TRBD1. The junction had 5 bases not matched to a gene; V was cut back by 3 bases and J by 3 bases. The CDR3 totals 15 residues. In germline, CDR1 is LNHDA, CDR2 SQIVND (reference sequence). The CDR3 loop reads CASSIRQGSYNEQFF. The CDR3 DNA follows: TGTGCCAGTAGTATCAGACAGGGCAGCTACAATGAGCAGTTCTTC.

This clone has a handful of counts. This chain connects TRBV5-1 to TRBJ1-4, with D maybe TRBD1 (6 bases). Germline values: CDR1 SGHRS, CDR2 YFSETQ. This CDR3 has 14 amino acids. V was pared by 4 bases and J by 7 bases, with 14 bases between. The CDR3 coding sequence is TGCGCCAGCAGCCGCACAGGGATTGGTGAAAAACTGTTTTTT. It translates to CASSRTGIGEKLFF.

The J gene is TRBJ2-3, the V gene TRBV18; 7 bases fit TRBD2. CDR3 length equals 16 residues. CDR1 is KGHSH, CDR2 LQKENI, per germline. Trimming cost V 0 bases and J 6 bases; bases outside gene matches: 9. The CDR3 loop is CASSPPSGKPRDTQYF. The CDR3 DNA is TGTGCCAGCTCACCACCAAGCGGGAAGCCGAGGGATACGCAGTATTTT.

This clone was seen only once. This chain uses TRBV2 with TRBJ2-3; D gene ambiguous. V lost 6 bases to trimming and J lost 0 bases, with 10 bases between them. CDR3 length equals 14 residues. The germline V gene has CDR1 SNHLY and CDR2 FYNNEI. CDR3 sequence (DNA): TGTGCCAGCAGGAGCCTGAGGAGCACAGATACGCAGTATTTT. It yields the protein CASRSLRSTDTQYF.

The chain uses TRBV7-3 and TRBJ2-1; no clear D. This CDR3 has 17 residues. V was pared by 2 bases and J by 4 bases, with 18 bases between. CDR1 and CDR2 from the germline V gene are SGHTA and FQGTGA. CDR3 amino acids: CASSLVVFISPYNEQFF. In DNA form, the CDR3 reads TGTGCCAGCAGCTTAGTGGTCTTCATATCACCATACAATGAGCAGTTCTTC.

This clone was found once. The chain has TRBV28 and TRBJ1-1; 7 bases are a match to TRBD1. V shed 5 bases and J 1 base; nucleotides not matched to a gene: 10. Germline V gene lookup returns CDR1 MDHEN and CDR2 SYDVKM. The CDR3 loop spans 16 amino acids. This CDR3 is CASSPQGVGPNTEAFF. CDR3 nucleotide sequence: TGTGCCAGCAGTCCCCAGGGGGTGGGGCCGAACACTGAAGCTTTCTTT.

V usage is TRBV6-5 and J usage is TRBJ1-2; D remains ambiguous. V was pared by 5 bases and J by 2 bases, with 15 bases between. This CDR3 contains 15 residues. The germline CDR1 and CDR2 sequences are MNHEY and SVGAGI. Written as DNA, the CDR3 is TGTGCCAGCAGTCCTATAGAGGGTGACAACTATGGCTACACCTTC. Translating gives CASSPIEGDNYGYTF.

This chain connects TRBV6-1 to TRBJ2-5, with 13 bases aligning to TRBD2. V lost 1 base and J lost 5; bases outside the gene matches: 7. CDR1 MNHNS and CDR2 SASEGT come from the germline V gene. The CDR3 extends over 17 amino acids. CDR3 sequence: CASSEVRLAGGLETQYF. DNA for the CDR3: TGTGCCAGCAGTGAAGTTCGACTAGCGGGGGGATTGGAGACCCAGTACTTC.

The V gene is TRBV18, the J gene TRBJ2-1, with TRBD1 matching over 7 bases. V gave up 3 bases and J gave up 0 bases; unmatched junction bases: 2. This CDR3 is built from 15 residues. Germline values: CDR1 KGHSH, CDR2 LQKENI. The CDR3 DNA is TGTGCCAGCTCACCGGACAGGATCTCCTACAATGAGCAGTTCTTC. It codes for CASSPDRISYNEQFF.

The chain is built from TRBV3-1 (or the pseudogene TRBV3-2) and TRBJ2-3; 7 bases fit TRBD1. Germline V gene sequence: CDR1 LGHDT, CDR2 YNNKEL (reference sequence). CDR3 size: 14 residues. The ends lost 8 bases at V and 5 bases at J; junction bases unmatched: 10. The CDR3 sequence: CASSRRQGIDTQYF. CDR3 nucleotide sequence: TGTGCCAGCTCCCGGCGACAGGGTATAGATACGCAGTATTTT.

The chain couples TRBV19 to TRBJ2-1, with 10 bases identical to TRBD2. Trimming cost V 4 bases and J 6 bases; bases outside gene matches: 3. The CDR3 sequence is 14 residues long. Germline CDR1 LNHDA, CDR2 SQIVND (reference sequence). CDR3 sequence: CASSKRGGVNEQFF. The DNA for the CDR3 is TGTGCCAGTAGTAAGCGGGGGGGCGTCAATGAGCAGTTCTTC.

The chain uses TRBV18 and TRBJ2-1; perhaps TRBD2 as D (5 bases). Germline CDR1 KGHSH, CDR2 LQKENI. The germline V and J ends were trimmed by 0 bases and 1 base, with 13 bases remaining between them. The CDR3 sequence is 17 residues long. For the CDR3, the DNA is TGTGCCAGCTCACCACCACGGAATGGGGAGTCCTACAATGAGCAGTTCTTC. This translates into CASSPPRNGESYNEQFF.

The chain is built from TRBV19 and TRBJ2-6; D is ambiguous. This CDR3 region has 13 residues. Germline CDR1 is LNHDA and CDR2 is SQIVND (reference sequence). V lost 5 bases and J lost 0, with 2 bases in between. CDR3 in amino acids: CASSLSGANVLTF. CDR3 nucleotide sequence: TGTGCCAGTAGTCTCTCTGGGGCCAACGTCCTGACTTTC.

This chain uses TRBV6-5 with TRBJ1-4; D is undetermined. The CDR3 extends over 15 amino acids. V gave up 1 base and J gave up 2 bases, with 8 bases separating them. CDR1 MNHEY and CDR2 SVGAGI come from the germline V gene. The CDR3 region is CASSYYFQTNEKLFF. CDR3 in DNA: TGTGCCAGCAGTTACTATTTTCAGACTAATGAAAAACTGTTTTTT.

This clone is a singleton in its sample. V is TRBV29-1 and J is TRBJ1-1; possible D gene TRBD1, 6 bases. Trimming removed 6 bases from V and 1 base from J, with 12 bases in between. The germline V gene encodes CDR1 SQVTM and CDR2 ANQGSEA. The CDR3 runs 13 residues. CDR3 sequence: CSVALQGNTEAFF. DNA of the CDR3: TGCAGCGTCGCCTTACAGGGGAACACTGAAGCTTTCTTT. Variable domain in full (rest from reference TRBV29-1 and TRBJ1-1): SAVISQKPSRDICQRGTSLTIQCQVDSQVTMMFWYRQQPGQSLTLIATANQGSEATYESGFVIDKFPISRPNLTFSTLTVSNMSPEDSSIYLCSVALQGNTEAFFGQGTRLTVV.

The V gene is TRBV9, the J gene TRBJ1-2, with D hard to call. The length of the CDR3 is 12 residues. The V end was cut by 0 bases, the J end by 6 bases, with 6 bases between. CDR1 and CDR2 from the germline V gene are SGDLS and YYNGEE. The CDR3 loop reads CASSVESHGYTF. CDR3 bases: TGTGCCAGCAGCGTAGAGAGCCATGGCTACACCTTC. Using reference TRBV9 and TRBJ1-2 for the parts outside the CDR3, the full variable domain is DSGVTQTPKHLITATGQRVTLRCSPRSGDLSVYWYQQSLDQGLQFLIQYYNGEERAKGNILERFSAQQFPDLHSELNLSSLELGDSALYFCASSVESHGYTFGSGTRLTVV.